The clone carrying this T cell receptor (beta chain) has a count of ten or more. Its antigen remains unknown. Molecular barcoded adaptors covering alpha/delta and beta/gamma chains were used on about 0.4 ug RNA. TCRdb re-derived calls from the reads in MiXCR, one entry per CDR3 protein. Of 130,000 or so distinct CDR3 sequences in the sample, approximately 13% were seen once. The record originates from a study of read filtering for tumor transcriptome and immune sequencing. About the study: Patients were 17 male and 11 to 15 female, mean age around 66 years, range about 45 to 85. Per sample, TCR-region reads ranged about 4.05 to 11 million by IR-seq, about 75 to 1273 by RNA-seq. By R-ISS, stages I, II and III held approximately 8, 17 and 7 patients.

Study conclusions and caveats: This fraction held mixed bone marrow immune cells after CD138-negative sorting.

V gave up 3 bases and J gave up 4 bases; unmatched junction bases: 13. The CDR3 sequence is 17 residues long. The V gene's germline CDR1 is DFQATT and CDR2 SNEGSKA (reference sequence). This receptor was identified in a donor older than 35 with multiple myeloma. The source material was a population of CD138-negative cells sorted from bone marrow. The J gene is TRBJ2-2, the V gene TRBV20-1, with TRBD1 matching 8 bases. As DNA, the CDR3 is TGCAGTGCTAGGAGGGGAACAGGGGGTTCGAGCACCGGGGAGCTGTTTTTT. Its protein product is CSARRGTGGSSTGELFF.